This is a list of T cell receptor beta chains from one sample in a study of blood T cell repertoires in COVID-19. Sequencing was performed with immunoSEQ multiplex PCR; in TCRdb, only in-frame clones are kept and a portion is missing. The sample includes about 120,000 clones, about 80% of them seen just once. The sequenced material came from peripheral blood. The receptor set was obtained from a man in his forties or fifties with active or convalescent COVID-19. CDR3s include the opening cysteine and the closing phenylalanine or tryptophan. Size is omitted from some rows. Given values are once, few, many or a class for expanded clones.

V	size	CDR3
TRBV7-2	.	CASSFAASQGTEAFF
TRBV18	.	CASSPSYRQGRSNQPQHF
TRBV5-1	.	CASSLAEVETQYF
TRBV5-5	once	CASSLDGTLYEQYF
TRBV6-6	.	CATSDRETDTQYF
TRBV5-4	few	CASSSPGGGANVLTF
TRBV19	once	CASKLQGENQPQHF
TRBV7-6	.	CASSLAPQGTNTEAFF
TRBV6-5	.	CASMTGSSGANVLTF
TRBV3-1/TRBV3-2	.	CASSLQMNTEAFF
TRBV12-2	.	CASRLSDRDSNQPQHF
TRBV20-1	.	CSARGEGSAFF
TRBV15	.	CATSRDLQGAVGELFF
TRBV30	.	CAWRPTGVYGYTF
TRBV28	once	CASGGEYSNQPQHF
TRBV6-5	.	CASMGLMAEKLFF
TRBV11-2	.	CASSLGLRGAGETQYF
TRBV3-1/TRBV3-2	.	CASSLGTSGSDTQYF
TRBV30	.	CAWSPPGSRNTIYF
TRBV29-1	.	CSADKNYEQYF
TRBV25-1	.	CASSESTGGWETQYF
TRBV5-1	few	CASSLGASSYNEQFF
TRBV2	.	CASSEGRMGNTIYF
TRBV28	.	CASSSQGSDYGYTF
TRBV18	.	CASRSQGYNEQFF
TRBV5-4	.	CASSLAGQGNYGYTF
TRBV29-1	.	CSPSALTSGGADTQYF
TRBV2	few	CASSREANEKLFF
TRBV19	.	CASSTSGQGNQPQHF
TRBV13	.	CASSSGKNTEAFF